The 24 T cell receptor beta chains below all came from one sample that was sequenced in a study of blood T cell repertoires in COVID-19. Repertoires were generated with immunoSEQ multiplex PCR, while TCRdb's copy carries only in-frame clones and drops some. Of fewer than 350,000 clones in the sample, roughly 90% are singletons; the top ten hold roughly 6.8%. Sequences were obtained from peripheral blood. The receptors stem from a woman aged 25 to 39 with COVID-19, enrolled during active disease.

This chain links TRBV15 with TRBJ2-3; 10 nucleotides line up with TRBD2. The CDR3 length is 17 residues. Germline assignment: CDR1 LNHNV and CDR2 YYDKDF (reference sequence). J gave up 0 bases and V 0 bases, and 3 bases lay outside the gene matches. CDR3 sequence (DNA): TGTGCCACCAGCAGAGATTTGACTAGCGGGAGCACAGATACGCAGTATTTT. Residues: CATSRDLTSGSTDTQYF.

The V and J genes are TRBV3-1 (or the pseudogene TRBV3-2) and TRBJ1-2; 9 bases line up with TRBD1. Germline lookup yields CDR1 LGHDT and CDR2 YNNKEL (reference sequence). J was trimmed by 4 bases and V by 0 bases; bases with no gene match: 6. The CDR3 length is 16 residues. CDR3 protein: CASSQDATGGSYGYTF. The CDR3 region has the DNA TGTGCCAGCAGCCAAGACGCCACAGGGGGCAGCTATGGCTACACCTTC.

Only one count was recorded for this clone. The V gene is TRBV5-6, the J gene TRBJ1-1; D uncertain. Looked up from germline, CDR1 is SGHDT and CDR2 is YYEEEE. V was pared by 2 bases and J by 3 bases, with 14 bases between. The CDR3 sequence is 15 residues long. This CDR3 is CASSFYSRRDTEAFF. CDR3 DNA sequence: TGTGCCAGCAGCTTCTACAGTCGACGAGACACTGAAGCTTTCTTT.

The chain carries TRBV10-3 and TRBJ2-1; D call uncertain. The CDR3 contains 11 residues. V dropped 3 bases and J dropped 8 bases, with 5 bases sitting between them. Germline V gene lookup returns CDR1 ENHRY and CDR2 SYGVKD. The CDR3 nucleotides are TGTGCCATCAGTGAATTCGATGAGCAGTTCTTC. Translated: CAISEFDEQFF.

The chain has TRBV27 and TRBJ2-4, with D maybe TRBD2 (5 bases). The CDR3 consists of 16 residues. Trimming removed 5 bases at V and 0 bases at J, with 14 bases between. Germline assignment: CDR1 MNHEY and CDR2 SMNVEV (reference sequence). Written as DNA, the CDR3 is TGTGCCAGCAGTCCCCGGACTCAGCTAGCCAAAAACATTCAGTACTTC. Translation gives CASSPRTQLAKNIQYF.

This chain uses TRBV2 with TRBJ1-5, with a weak D call TRBD1 (6 bases). The germline V gene has CDR1 SNHLY and CDR2 FYNNEI. The CDR3 is 13 amino acids. V dropped 4 bases and J dropped 7 bases, with 11 bases sitting between them. The CDR3 DNA reads as TGTGCCAGCAGTGCTCAGGGGTCACAGCCCCAGCATTTT. Translation: CASSAQGSQPQHF. The whole variable domain, remainder taken from reference TRBV2 and TRBJ1-5, is EPEVTQTPSHQVTQMGQEVILRCVPISNHLYFYWYRQILGQKVEFLVSFYNNEISEKSEIFDDQFSVERPDGSNFTLKIRSTKLEDSAMYFCASSAQGSQPQHFGDGTRLSIL.

CDR3 region: CASSLPDIDSNQPQHF. The CDR3 nucleotides are TGTGCCAGCAGCCTCCCGGACATTGATAGCAATCAGCCCCAGCATTTT. The chain joins TRBV4-2 to TRBJ1-5; tentatively, D is TRBD1 (5 bases). The CDR3 covers 16 residues. Trimming left V 4 bases short and J 0 bases short, with 13 bases between. Germline V CDR1 and CDR2: LGHNA, YNFKEQ.

The gene calls are TRBV30 and TRBJ2-7, with TRBD1 identical over 7 bases. The CDR3 extends over 13 amino acids. Trimming removed 2 bases from V and 6 bases from J; junction bases left unmatched: 7. Germline lookup yields CDR1 GTSNPN and CDR2 SVGIG (reference sequence). This chain's CDR3 is CAWSFSGQFEQYF. CDR3 nucleotides: TGTGCCTGGAGTTTTTCGGGACAGTTCGAGCAGTACTTC.

For this clone: The sample contains more than one DNA sequence encoding this CDR3. The chain joins TRBV24-1 to TRBJ2-3, with 8 bases matching TRBD1. Germline CDR1 and CDR2: KGHDR and SFDVKD. This CDR3 comprises 15 residues. V shed 3 bases and J 1 base; nucleotides not matched to a gene: 2. As DNA, the CDR3 is TGTGCCACCAGTGATCCGGGACAGGGCACAGATACGCAGTATTTT. As protein: CATSDPGQGTDTQYF.

This sequence joins TRBV5-8 and TRBJ2-7; TRBD1 matches 9 bases. Per germline, CDR1 SGHTS and CDR2 YDEGEE. Unmatched junction bases numbered 7, after V lost 4 bases and J lost 5 bases. The CDR3 extends over 14 amino acids. CDR3 sequence (DNA): TGTGCCAGCAGCGGGGGGACAGGGTCCGACGAGCAGTACTTC. Its protein product is CASSGGTGSDEQYF. The whole variable domain, filled in from reference TRBV5-8 and TRBJ2-7, reads EAGVTQSPTHLIKTRGQQATLRCSPISGHTSVYWYQQALGLGLQFLLWYDEGEERNRGNFPPRFSGRQFPNYSSELNVNALELEDSALYLCASSGGTGSDEQYFGPGTRLTVT.

This clone has only one observation. The chain couples TRBV4-2 to TRBJ2-5; 10 bases match TRBD2. V shed 3 bases and J 1 base; nucleotides not matched to a gene: 8. The CDR3 has 17 amino acids. Germline V gives CDR1 LGHNA, CDR2 YNFKEQ. The CDR3, as DNA: TGTGCCAGCAGCCATGAAGGGACTAGCGAACTCCAAGAGACCCAGTACTTC. Translation: CASSHEGTSELQETQYF.

In this sample, this clone turned up once. This chain links TRBV3-1 (or the pseudogene TRBV3-2) with TRBJ2-7; D might be TRBD1 (6 bases). Germline CDR1 reads LGHDT; CDR2 reads YNNKEL (reference sequence). The CDR3 runs 14 residues. V was cut by 4 bases and J by 4 bases, with 14 bases left in between. CDR3 in amino acids: CASSPGTNNYEQYF. CDR3 sequence (DNA): TGTGCCAGCAGCCCCGGGACAAATAATTACGAGCAGTACTTC.

This clone occurred once. The chain joins TRBV7-2 to TRBJ2-1, with D possibly TRBD2 on 6 matching bases. Germline V gene data show CDR1 as SGHTA and CDR2 as FQGNSA. This CDR3 spans 14 amino acids. Trimming removed 7 bases from V and 5 bases from J, with 15 bases in between. The CDR3 sequence: CASNLRESNNEQFF. CDR3 DNA: TGTGCCAGCAACCTTCGGGAGTCCAACAATGAGCAGTTCTTC.

This chain uses TRBV5-4 with TRBJ1-2; 10 nucleotides line up with TRBD1. J gave up 7 bases and V 4 bases, and 4 bases lay outside the gene matches. Germline V CDR1 and CDR2: SGHNT, YYREEE (reference sequence). The CDR3 contains 13 residues. The CDR3 here is CASSPRQGAGYTF. The DNA for the CDR3 is TGTGCCAGCAGCCCCAGACAGGGGGCTGGCTACACCTTC.

CDR3 protein: CASTRRTVKNTEAFF. As DNA, the CDR3 is TGTGCCAGTACTAGAAGGACAGTGAAGAACACTGAAGCTTTCTTT. The chain carries TRBV19 and TRBJ1-1; D might be TRBD1 (6 bases). The CDR3 length is 15 residues. The germline V gene has CDR1 LNHDA and CDR2 SQIVND (reference sequence). Trimming shortened V by 7 bases and J by 1 base, and 16 bases separated the two germline ends. Full variable domain (remainder filled in from reference TRBV19 and TRBJ1-1): DGGITQSPKYLFRKEGQNVTLSCEQNLNHDAMYWYRQDPGQGLRLIYYSQIVNDFQKGDIAEGYSVSREKKESFPLTVTSAQKNPTAFYLCASTRRTVKNTEAFFGQGTRLTVV.

V usage is TRBV29-1 and J usage is TRBJ1-3; 7 nucleotides line up with TRBD1. J gave up 3 bases and V 4 bases, and 9 bases lay outside the gene matches. The CDR3 extends over 15 amino acids. The V gene's germline CDR1 is SQVTM and CDR2 ANQGSEA. For the CDR3, the DNA is TGCAGCGTTGCCCCTGGAAGGGGGCTTGGAAACACCATATATTTT. This gives the protein CSVAPGRGLGNTIYF. The entire variable domain, with the rest obtained from reference TRBV29-1 and TRBJ1-3, is as follows: SAVISQKPSRDICQRGTSLTIQCQVDSQVTMMFWYRQQPGQSLTLIATANQGSEATYESGFVIDKFPISRPNLTFSTLTVSNMSPEDSSIYLCSVAPGRGLGNTIYFGEGSWLTVV.

This chain's CDR3 is CASSWTGTAANYGYTF. For the CDR3, the DNA is TGTGCCAGCAGCTGGACCGGGACAGCAGCTAACTATGGCTACACCTTC. The chain employs TRBV7-9 and TRBJ1-2; 7 bases are a match to TRBD1. CDR1 and CDR2 (germline): SEHNR, FQNEAQ (reference sequence). The ends lost 4 bases at V and 0 bases at J; junction bases unmatched: 8. The CDR3 has 16 residues.

The chain recombines TRBV29-1 with TRBJ2-7; 12 nucleotides match TRBD2. CDR3 length equals 13 residues. Losses at the gene ends were 7 bases for V and 5 bases for J; bases not matched to a gene: 6. CDR1 and CDR2 (germline): SQVTM, ANQGSEA. The CDR3, as DNA: TGCAGCGGCCAAACTAGCGGGAGGAACGAGCAGTACTTC. This sequence encodes CSGQTSGRNEQYF.

The rearrangement joins TRBV19 to TRBJ2-7; 8 positions match TRBD2. Looked up from germline, CDR1 is LNHDA and CDR2 is SQIVND (reference sequence). V trimming: 5 bases; J trimming: 2 bases; junction bases outside the gene matches: 8. The CDR3 covers 15 residues. This CDR3 reads CASSATAGRAYEQYF. The CDR3, as DNA: TGTGCCAGTAGTGCCACGGCCGGGAGGGCCTACGAGCAGTACTTC.

V gene TRBV5-1 combines with J gene TRBJ2-7; 7 bases line up with TRBD2. Germline trimming cut 0 bases from V and 2 bases from J; bases unmatched to any gene: 8. There are 16 residues in the CDR3. Germline CDR1 SGHRS, CDR2 YFSETQ. As DNA, the CDR3 is TGCGCCAGCAGCTTGGCCGGCGGGAGAGGCGCCTACGAGCAGTACTTC. Protein product: CASSLAGGRGAYEQYF. The whole variable domain, filled in from reference TRBV5-1 and TRBJ2-7, reads KAGVTQTPRYLIKTRGQQVTLSCSPISGHRSVSWYQQTPGQGLQFLFEYFSETQRNKGNFPGRFSGRQFSNSRSEMNVSTLELGDSALYLCASSLAGGRGAYEQYFGPGTRLTVT.

V gene TRBV4-2 combines with J gene TRBJ2-2, with TRBD2 matching over 10 bases. V dropped 5 bases and J dropped 1; count of bases not matched to a gene: 4. Germline lookup yields CDR1 LGHNA and CDR2 YNFKEQ. The CDR3 contains 16 residues. CDR3: CASSGRTSGNTGELFF. The CDR3 DNA sequence: TGTGCCAGCAGCGGGCGGACTAGCGGGAACACCGGGGAGCTGTTTTTT.

The V and J genes are TRBV4-1 and TRBJ2-5; 8 bases align to TRBD2. V was clipped by 4 bases and J by 2 bases; unmatched bases: 3. This CDR3 region has 14 residues. CDR1 and CDR2 (germline): MGHRA, YSYEKL. As DNA, the CDR3 is TGCGCCAGCAGCCTAGCGGGAAAACAAGAGACCCAGTACTTC. Protein sequence: CASSLAGKQETQYF.

This chain connects TRBV28 to TRBJ2-5; 8 bases are a match to TRBD1. Per the germline V gene, CDR1 is MDHEN and CDR2 is SYDVKM. V shed 7 bases and J 4 bases; nucleotides not matched to a gene: 8. The CDR3 is 14 amino acids. The CDR3 region has the DNA TGTGCCAGCATTCCCTACAGGGGGAGAGAGACCCAGTACTTC. Translated, it gives CASIPYRGRETQYF.

This sequence joins TRBV5-1 and TRBJ1-4; 8 bases match TRBD1. The CDR3 runs 15 residues. V lost 0 bases to trimming and J lost 4 bases; unmatched junction nucleotides: 2. The germline V gene encodes CDR1 SGHRS and CDR2 YFSETQ. This CDR3 is CASSLGQGSNEKLFF. The CDR3 DNA sequence: TGCGCCAGCAGCTTGGGACAGGGGAGTAATGAAAAACTGTTTTTT.